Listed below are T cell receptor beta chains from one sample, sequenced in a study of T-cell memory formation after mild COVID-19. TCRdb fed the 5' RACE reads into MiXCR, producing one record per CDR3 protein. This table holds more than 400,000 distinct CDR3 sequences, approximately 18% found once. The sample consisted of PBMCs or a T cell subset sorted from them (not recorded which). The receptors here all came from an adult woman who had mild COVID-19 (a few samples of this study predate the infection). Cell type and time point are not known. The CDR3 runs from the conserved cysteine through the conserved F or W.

CDR3 protein: CASSPPGVRGEQYF; CDR3 length: 14; J gene: TRBJ2-7; V gene: TRBV5-4
CDR3 protein: CASSSSWDRVATNEKLFF; CDR3 length: 18; J gene: TRBJ1-4; V gene: TRBV27
CDR3 protein: CASSRGQGVTEAFF; CDR3 length: 14; J gene: TRBJ1-1; V gene: TRBV12-3/TRBV12-4
CDR3 protein: CASSKGRLYEQYF; CDR3 length: 13; J gene: TRBJ2-7; V gene: TRBV21-1
CDR3 protein: CASGTGGFNEQFF; CDR3 length: 13; J gene: TRBJ2-1; V gene: TRBV6-6
CDR3 protein: CASSLGGQGALGANVLTF; CDR3 length: 18; J gene: TRBJ2-6; V gene: TRBV12-3/TRBV12-4
CDR3 protein: CASSPGQGASGYTF; CDR3 length: 14; J gene: TRBJ1-2; V gene: TRBV12-3/TRBV12-4
CDR3 protein: CASSYPGTGDSTGELFF; CDR3 length: 17; J gene: TRBJ2-2; V gene: TRBV6-5
CDR3 protein: CASSVRGQRANYGYTF; CDR3 length: 16; J gene: TRBJ1-2; V gene: TRBV7-2
CDR3 protein: CASSGGQDQTTDTQYF; CDR3 length: 16; J gene: TRBJ2-3; V gene: TRBV19
CDR3 protein: CASSVRTENTIYF; CDR3 length: 13; J gene: TRBJ1-3; V gene: TRBV9
CDR3 protein: CSVVEDYGYTF; CDR3 length: 11; J gene: TRBJ1-2; V gene: TRBV29-1
CDR3 protein: CATSRDPPGGGRATGELFF; CDR3 length: 19; J gene: TRBJ2-2; V gene: TRBV15
CDR3 protein: CASLPGQGWGGYTF; CDR3 length: 14; J gene: TRBJ1-2; V gene: TRBV7-8
CDR3 protein: CASSLRESSEQFF; CDR3 length: 13; J gene: TRBJ2-1; V gene: TRBV5-1
CDR3 protein: CASSERLAGNTGELFF; CDR3 length: 16; J gene: TRBJ2-2; V gene: TRBV2
CDR3 protein: CASSLLAGKGETQYF; CDR3 length: 15; J gene: TRBJ2-5; V gene: TRBV12-3/TRBV12-4
CDR3 protein: CASSQEGDRGRHYEQYF; CDR3 length: 17; J gene: TRBJ2-7; V gene: TRBV3-1